Below, 32 T cell receptor beta chains from the same sample are listed, as sequenced in a study of T-cell memory formation after mild COVID-19. TCRdb re-derived calls from the 5' RACE reads in MiXCR, one entry per CDR3 protein. Of approximately 16,000 distinct CDR3 sequences listed, around 25% were seen once; the top ten hold more than 55%. The sample was PBMCs or a T cell subset sorted from them (not recorded which). These receptors came from a man between 18 and 29 years old who had mild COVID-19 (a few samples of this study predate the infection). Cell type and time point are not known.

This clonotype was observed many times. The V gene is TRBV12-5, the J gene TRBJ2-3; D is possibly TRBD1 (5 bases). V was clipped by 8 bases and J by 2 bases, with 14 bases between them. The CDR3 extends over 14 amino acids. Germline V CDR1 and CDR2: LGHNT, FRNRAP. This chain's CDR3 is CASFSDSPTDTQYF. The CDR3 bases are TGTGCTAGTTTCTCCGACAGCCCCACAGATACGCAGTATTTT. Full variable domain (missing parts from reference TRBV12-5 and TRBJ2-3): DARVTQTPRHKVTEMGQEVTMRCQPILGHNTVFWYRQTMMQGLELLAYFRNRAPLDDSGMPKDRFSAEMPDATLATLKIQPSEPRDSAVYFCASFSDSPTDTQYFGPGTRLTVL.

This clonotype showed up many times. This chain links TRBV6-5 with TRBJ2-6; D not certain. The CDR3 length is 14 residues. Germline CDR1 and CDR2: MNHEY and SVGAGI. The ends were cut back, 6 bases at V and 3 bases at J, with 9 bases in the middle. For the CDR3, the DNA is TGTGCCAGCAGGGTTTTTGGTGGGGCCAACGTCCTGACTTTC. It encodes CASRVFGGANVLTF.

This clonotype was picked up many times. The V and J genes are TRBV13 and TRBJ1-1; maybe TRBD1 (6 bases). This CDR3 contains 15 residues. The V end lost 5 bases, the J end lost 5 bases, and 18 bases lay between the germline ends. Germline lookup yields CDR1 PRHDT and CDR2 FYEKMQ (reference sequence). The CDR3 DNA reads as TGTGCCAGCAGCGCGAGTCCAGGGGCAGGGACTGAAGCTTTCTTT. This encodes CASSASPGAGTEAFF.

This clonotype was detected ten times or more. The chain combines TRBV12-3 or TRBV12-4 with TRBJ1-4; D is ambiguous. The CDR3 is made up of 14 amino acids. V was shortened by 5 bases and J by 4 bases, with 11 bases between the two germline ends. Here the CDR3 reads CASSPLGLNEKLFF. CDR3 nucleotide sequence: TGTGCCAGCAGTCCTCTCGGGCTTAATGAAAAACTGTTTTTT.

The V gene is TRBV25-1, the J gene TRBJ2-7; the D is unclear. Germline V gene sequence: CDR1 MGHDK, CDR2 SYGVNS. V lost 4 bases and J 3 bases, leaving 7 bases between the germline ends. This CDR3 comprises 12 residues. The CDR3 DNA reads TGTGCCAGCAGTGGGCCTAACTACGAGCAGTACTTC. Translation: CASSGPNYEQYF.

This clonotype was seen only once. The chain joins TRBV9 to TRBJ2-3, with D possibly being TRBD1 or TRBD2 (5 bases each). The CDR3 runs 14 residues. Germline assignment: CDR1 SGDLS and CDR2 YYNGEE. The V and J ends lost 0 bases and 2 bases respectively, with 7 bases between them. The CDR3 DNA sequence: TGTGCCAGCAGCGTAGGGGGGTCCACAGATACGCAGTATTTT. Translation: CASSVGGSTDTQYF.

This clonotype was seen many times. The chain uses TRBV15 and TRBJ2-2; TRBD1 might be the D (5 bases). The length of the CDR3 is 16 residues. With 4 bases removed from V and 6 bases from J, the gap between germline ends came to 18 bases. Germline V lookup: CDR1 LNHNV, CDR2 YYDKDF (reference sequence). The CDR3, as DNA: TGTGCCACCAGCACTAGAGAGAGACAGATAGCCGGGGAGCTGTTTTTT. Translating gives CATSTRERQIAGELFF.

This clonotype was seen more than once but under ten times. The V and J genes are TRBV4-1 and TRBJ2-2, with D possibly matching TRBD1 (6 bases). The CDR3 runs to 17 residues. The germline V gene has CDR1 MGHRA and CDR2 YSYEKL. V was trimmed by 0 bases and J by 6 bases, leaving 17 bases between them. The CDR3, as DNA: TGCGCCAGCAGCCAAGATCGAGAGGGGGATCACTCCGGGGAGCTGTTTTTT. Translation: CASSQDREGDHSGELFF.

This clonotype was seen many times. The chain couples TRBV2 to TRBJ2-1, with 8 positions matching TRBD2. The V segment lost 7 bases and the J segment 4 bases; nucleotides outside the gene matches: 6. Germline values: CDR1 SNHLY, CDR2 FYNNEI. CDR3 size: 14 residues. The CDR3 region has the DNA TGTGCCAGCACCGAGGGCGGGGGGTACAATGAGCAGTTCTTC. Translating it yields CASTEGGGYNEQFF.

This clonotype came up many times. The chain employs TRBV7-9 and TRBJ1-1; TRBD1 matches 8 bases. Trimming cost V 4 bases and J 3 bases; bases outside gene matches: 10. Germline V gives CDR1 SEHNR, CDR2 FQNEAQ (reference sequence). This CDR3 spans 16 amino acids. The CDR3 spells CASSSLGQGSDTEAFF. Here the CDR3 DNA reads TGTGCCAGCAGCTCTCTTGGACAGGGTTCCGACACTGAAGCTTTCTTT.

This clonotype was found many times. The chain employs TRBV24-1 and TRBJ1-2, with D unresolved. The CDR3 sequence is 14 residues long. V was cut by 2 bases and J by 3 bases, with 9 bases left in between. Germline values: CDR1 KGHDR, CDR2 SFDVKD. This CDR3 reads CATSDSLRDYGYTF. The CDR3 nucleotides read TGTGCCACCAGTGATTCATTAAGGGACTATGGCTACACCTTC.

This clonotype was seen ten or more times. CDR3 residues: CASSLVQFSGNTIYF. For the CDR3, the DNA is TGTGCCAGCAGTTTAGTTCAGTTCTCTGGAAACACCATATATTTT. The chain recombines TRBV12-3 or TRBV12-4 with TRBJ1-3; D is unclear. The CDR3 covers 15 residues. Trimming took off 1 base at V and 0 bases at J, with 7 bases between the two ends.

This clonotype occurred many times. A much larger clone is a single base away; this may be a read error. The chain is built from TRBV3-1 and TRBJ2-3; perhaps TRBD1 as D (9 bases). Per germline, CDR1 LGHDT and CDR2 YNNKEL (reference sequence). CDR3 length: 22 amino acids. V lost 2 bases to trimming and J lost 2 bases, with 32 bases between them. The CDR3 loop reads CASSQLPWEGQGLAGSTDTQYF. The CDR3 DNA is TGTGCCAGCAGCCAACTACCTTGGGAGGGACAGGGCTTAGCGGGGTCCACAGATACGCAGTATTTT.

The chain carries TRBV9 and TRBJ2-1, with D tentatively TRBD1 or TRBD2 (6 bases each). Germline assignment: CDR1 SGDLS and CDR2 YYNGEE. Trimming cost V 0 bases and J 0 bases, with 13 bases left between them. The CDR3 runs to 17 residues. As DNA, the CDR3 is TGTGCCAGCAGCGTAGGAGCAACGGGGGCCTCCTACAATGAGCAGTTCTTC. It codes for CASSVGATGASYNEQFF.

V is TRBV5-6 and J is TRBJ2-7; no reliable D call. Trimming stripped 1 base from V and 0 bases from J, with 8 bases between. The CDR3 covers 14 residues. Germline V CDR1 and CDR2: SGHDT, YYEEEE. CDR3 DNA sequence: TGTGCCAGCAGCTTGCCTTCGAGCTCCTACGAGCAGTACGTC. It codes for CASSLPSSSYEQYV.

The V call is TRBV7-2, the J call TRBJ1-2; possible D gene TRBD1, 6 bases. The CDR3 consists of 14 residues. Germline V gives CDR1 SGHTA, CDR2 FQGNSA. V was trimmed by 3 bases and J by 6 bases, leaving 14 bases between them. The CDR3 here is CASSFPTGANGYTF. As DNA, the CDR3 is TGTGCCAGCAGCTTCCCGACAGGAGCGAATGGCTACACCTTC.

This clonotype was found many times. The V call is TRBV19, the J call TRBJ1-1; 7 bases align to TRBD1. V shed 5 bases and J 2 bases; nucleotides not matched to a gene: 11. The CDR3 totals 16 residues. The V gene's germline CDR1 is LNHDA and CDR2 SQIVND (reference sequence). CDR3 region: CASSFSGTALNTEAFF. Here the CDR3 DNA reads TGTGCCAGTAGTTTTTCCGGGACAGCTCTTAACACTGAAGCTTTCTTT.

The chain uses TRBV5-1 and TRBJ1-3; tentatively, D is TRBD1 (6 bases). The germline CDR1 and CDR2 sequences are SGHRS and YFSETQ. The CDR3 extends over 14 amino acids. Trimming pared 3 bases from V and 2 bases from J, leaving 9 bases between. The CDR3 nucleotides read TGCGCCAGCAGCTGGTGGGGGCCTGGAAACACCATATATTTT. It encodes CASSWWGPGNTIYF. The entire variable domain, with the rest obtained from reference TRBV5-1 and TRBJ1-3, is as follows: KAGVTQTPRYLIKTRGQQVTLSCSPISGHRSVSWYQQTPGQGLQFLFEYFSETQRNKGNFPGRFSGRQFSNSRSEMNVSTLELGDSALYLCASSWWGPGNTIYFGEGSWLTVV.

The rearrangement joins TRBV25-1 to TRBJ1-4; 8 nucleotides match TRBD1. The CDR3 sequence is 14 residues long. CDR1 MGHDK and CDR2 SYGVNS come from the germline V gene. Trimming cost V 6 bases and J 7 bases; bases outside gene matches: 7. CDR3 sequence reads: CASSDRGVLEKLFF. In DNA, the CDR3 is TGTGCCAGCAGCGACAGGGGCGTCCTTGAAAAACTGTTTTTT.

This clonotype ranks as medium-sized. The chain couples TRBV23-1 to TRBJ2-5, with D perhaps matching TRBD1 (5 bases). TRBV23-1 carries the ORF label, with uncertain function. V shed 3 bases and J shed 3 bases, with 14 bases lying between them. The CDR3 totals 15 residues. The CDR3 sequence is CASSQAGLTKETQYF. The CDR3, as DNA: TGCGCCAGCAGTCAGGCAGGGCTTACTAAAGAGACCCAGTACTTC.

This clonotype has at least ten counts. The chain couples TRBV7-2 to TRBJ2-4; D gene ambiguous. The CDR3 spans 13 residues. The V end was cut by 6 bases, the J end by 0 bases, with 6 bases between. The V gene's germline CDR1 is SGHTA and CDR2 FQGNSA. In DNA form, the CDR3 reads TGTGCCAGCAGGGGGATAGCCAAAAACATTCAGTACTTC. This codes for CASRGIAKNIQYF.

The J gene is TRBJ2-3, the V gene TRBV27; D perhaps matches TRBD2 (5 bases). There are 14 residues in the CDR3. V lost 6 bases and J 2 bases, leaving 12 bases between the germline ends. Looked up from germline, CDR1 is MNHEY and CDR2 is SMNVEV (reference sequence). The CDR3 reads CASRILGPTDTQYF. The CDR3 region has the DNA TGTGCCAGCAGAATACTAGGACCCACAGATACGCAGTATTTT.

The J gene is TRBJ2-3, the V gene TRBV18; D is ambiguous. Trimming shortened V by 1 base and J by 6 bases, and 5 bases separated the two germline ends. The CDR3 runs 12 residues. In germline, CDR1 is KGHSH, CDR2 LQKENI. The CDR3: CASSPHGDTQYF. The CDR3 bases are TGTGCCAGCTCACCACATGGGGATACGCAGTATTTT.

This clonotype occurred a few times. The chain is built from TRBV7-8 and TRBJ2-3, with TRBD2 matching over 8 bases. Germline-derived CDR1 and CDR2 are SGHVS and FQNEAQ. This CDR3 is 17 amino acids long. Losses at the gene ends were 1 base for V and 8 bases for J; bases not matched to a gene: 14. CDR3 sequence: CASSLVLAGGRFSTQYF. In nucleotides, the CDR3 is TGTGCCAGCAGCTTAGTGTTGGCGGGGGGACGGTTCAGTACGCAGTATTTT.

The chain is built from TRBV3-2 and TRBJ2-7; the D call in the table, TRBD2, was not verified against the DNA. TRBV3-2 is a recognized pseudogene. This CDR3 is 16 amino acids long. The CDR3 spells CASSQEIAGETYEQYV. Here the CDR3 DNA reads TGTGCCAGCAGCCAAGAGATAGCGGGGGAGACCTACGAGCAGTACGTC.

In its sample, this clonotype was seen many times. This sequence joins TRBV5-6 and TRBJ2-6; D gene ambiguous. V was trimmed by 2 bases and J by 5 bases, leaving 8 bases between them. Germline V CDR1 and CDR2: SGHDT, YYEEEE. This CDR3 contains 14 residues. The CDR3 bases are TGTGCCAGCAGCTTATGGGGTTGGGCCAACGTCCTGACTTTC. This sequence encodes CASSLWGWANVLTF.

This clonotype occurred once. The gene calls are TRBV7-9 and TRBJ1-1; D is unresolved. With 5 bases removed from V and 3 bases from J, the gap between germline ends came to 16 bases. Germline V gene sequence: CDR1 SEHNR, CDR2 FQNEAQ (reference sequence). There are 15 residues in the CDR3. CDR3 bases: TGTGCCAGCAGCCCATCGGCGGCGGAAGACACTGAAGCTTTCTTT. Protein sequence: CASSPSAAEDTEAFF.

This sequence joins TRBV7-2 and TRBJ1-1, with a tentative D call TRBD1 (5 bases). Looked up from germline, CDR1 is SGHTA and CDR2 is FQGNSA. The CDR3 consists of 13 residues. V was cut by 4 bases and J by 1 base, with 7 bases left in between. DNA of the CDR3: TGTGCCAGCAGCTCCGACAGGAACACTGAAGCTTTCTTT. It encodes CASSSDRNTEAFF.

In this sample, this clonotype turned up many times. The CDR3: CASSHRSGTVSYEQYF. The CDR3 bases are TGCGCCAGCAGCCATAGATCCGGGACAGTATCCTACGAGCAGTACTTC. This chain uses TRBV4-1 with TRBJ2-7; 7 positions agree with TRBD1. The CDR3 totals 16 residues. Germline V gene data show CDR1 as MGHRA and CDR2 as YSYEKL. The V and J ends lost 3 bases and 1 base, in that order; junction bases with no gene match: 9.

This clonotype appeared many times. The chain recombines TRBV20-1 with TRBJ1-1, with 10 bases aligning to TRBD1. CDR3 size: 14 residues. Germline lookup yields CDR1 DFQATT and CDR2 SNEGSKA (reference sequence). V was clipped by 1 base and J by 7 bases; unmatched bases: 6. CDR3 sequence: CSARVDRGQGEAFF. The CDR3 DNA reads as TGCAGTGCTAGAGTAGACAGGGGGCAGGGTGAAGCTTTCTTT.

This rearrangement joins TRBV2 to TRBJ2-4; 9 positions match TRBD2. Germline assignment: CDR1 SNHLY and CDR2 FYNNEI. V was pared by 1 base and J by 8 bases, with 9 bases of the junction left unmatched. This CDR3 spans 16 amino acids. CDR3 DNA: TGTGCCAGCAGTGAAGTAGCGGGGGATTATCTGGACATTCAGTACTTC. It translates to CASSEVAGDYLDIQYF.

This clonotype was detected ten times or more. The rearrangement uses TRBV6-2 or TRBV6-3 and TRBJ2-5; 8 positions match TRBD1. The CDR3 is made up of 15 amino acids. V gave up 4 bases and J gave up 3 bases; unmatched junction bases: 7. CDR1 and CDR2 (germline): MNHEY, SVGEGT. This CDR3 reads CASSFKRTGKETQYF. CDR3 nucleotide sequence: TGTGCCAGCAGTTTTAAAAGGACAGGGAAAGAGACCCAGTACTTC.